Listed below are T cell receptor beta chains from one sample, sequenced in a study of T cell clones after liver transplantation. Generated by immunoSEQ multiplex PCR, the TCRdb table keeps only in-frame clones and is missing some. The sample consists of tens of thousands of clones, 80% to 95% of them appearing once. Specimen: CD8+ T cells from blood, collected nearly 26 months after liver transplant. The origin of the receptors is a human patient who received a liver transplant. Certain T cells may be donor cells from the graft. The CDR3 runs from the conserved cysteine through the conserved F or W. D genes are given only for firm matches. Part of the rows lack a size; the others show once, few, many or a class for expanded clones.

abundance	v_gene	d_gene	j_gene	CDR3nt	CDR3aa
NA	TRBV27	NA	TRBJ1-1	TGTGCCAGCAGTCTCCTCAAGGGGGATACTGAAGCTTTCTTT	CASSLLKGDTEAFF
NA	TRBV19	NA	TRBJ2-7	TGTGCCAGTAGTATAGCATCTTCCTCCTACGAGCAGTACTTC	CASSIASSSYEQYF
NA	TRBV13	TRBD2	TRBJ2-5	TGTGCCAGCAGCTTACTTAGCGGGAGACCCCAGTACTTC	CASSLLSGRPQYF
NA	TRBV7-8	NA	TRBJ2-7	TGTGCCAGCAGCTTGGGCACGATAAGCTCCTACGAGCAGTACTTC	CASSLGTISSYEQYF
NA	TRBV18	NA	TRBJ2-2	TGTGCCAGCTCACCCGCGTACCCGGACACCGGGGAGCTGTTTTTT	CASSPAYPDTGELFF
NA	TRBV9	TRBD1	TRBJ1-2	TGTGCCAGCAGCTCCAGGACAGGGCCGGGTGTTAGCTACACCTTC	CASSSRTGPGVSYTF
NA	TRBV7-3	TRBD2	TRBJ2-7	TGTGCCAGCAGCTTGGGGGAGGGCCCCTACGAGCAGTACTTC	CASSLGEGPYEQYF
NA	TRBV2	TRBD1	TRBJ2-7	TGTGCCAGCACCAAACAGGGGGGAGCCTACGAGCAGTACTTC	CASTKQGGAYEQYF
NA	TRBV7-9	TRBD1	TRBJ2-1	TGTGCCAGCAGCCCAAAGGGACAGGGGAGGGTCTATGAGCAGTTCTTC	CASSPKGQGRVYEQFF
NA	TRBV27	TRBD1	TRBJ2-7	TGTGCCAGCAGTTCGACAGGGGGCACCTACGAGCAGTACTTC	CASSSTGGTYEQYF
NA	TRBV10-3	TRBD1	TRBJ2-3	TGTGCCATCAGTGACGGACAGGGTCTCACAGATACGCAGTATTTT	CAISDGQGLTDTQYF
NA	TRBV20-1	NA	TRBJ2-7	TGCAGTGCTAGGGAGAGCTCGGTGCAGTACTTC	CSARESSVQYF
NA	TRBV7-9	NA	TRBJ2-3	TGTGCCAGCAGCTCACCCCTAGATTCCTCAGATACGCAGTATTTT	CASSSPLDSSDTQYF
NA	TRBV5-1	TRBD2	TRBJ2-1	TGCGCCAGCAGCCCTTCGACTAGCGGGCGGCAAAGTCGCAATGAGCAGTTCTTC	CASSPSTSGRQSRNEQFF
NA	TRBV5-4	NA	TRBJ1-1	TGTGCCAGCAGCCCCGCGGGGAGCCCTGAAGCTTTCTTT	CASSPAGSPEAFF
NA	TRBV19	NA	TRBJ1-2	TGTGCCAGTAAAGGAGATGAGTATGGCTACACCTTC	CASKGDEYGYTF
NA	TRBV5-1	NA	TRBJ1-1	TGCGCCAGCAGCCCTGGGAGGGGGTACGGAGGAACTGAAGCTTTCTTT	CASSPGRGYGGTEAFF
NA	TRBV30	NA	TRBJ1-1	TGTGCCTGGGGTGATCAGGGTGACTATGAAGCTTTCTTT	CAWGDQGDYEAFF
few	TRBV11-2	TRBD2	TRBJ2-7	TGTGCCAGCAGCTTAACTAGCGGGAGCTCCTACGAGCAGTACTTC	CASSLTSGSSYEQYF
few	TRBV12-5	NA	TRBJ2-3	TGTGCTAGTGGTTTGTGGACCGCCACAGATACGCAGTATTTT	CASGLWTATDTQYF
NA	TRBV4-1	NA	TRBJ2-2	TGCGCCAGCAGCCCTACTAGAACCGGGGAGCTGTTTTTT	CASSPTRTGELFF
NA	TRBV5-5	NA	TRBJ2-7	TGTGCCAGCACCACTGATCGGGGGTACGAGCAGTACTTC	CASTTDRGYEQYF
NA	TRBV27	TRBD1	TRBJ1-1	TGTGCCAGCAGTTTCGGGACAGGGGCGCGGACTGAAGCTTTCTTT	CASSFGTGARTEAFF
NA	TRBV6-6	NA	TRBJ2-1	TGTGCCAGCAGTTACGGAAACAATGAGCAGTTCTTC	CASSYGNNEQFF
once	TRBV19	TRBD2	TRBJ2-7	TGTGCCAGTCCAGGGAGGGGCGCAGGAGTAGCGGGAGGGCCAGGCGAGCAGTACTTC	CASPGRGAGVAGGPGEQYF
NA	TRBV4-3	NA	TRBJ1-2	TGCGCCAGCAGCCAAGACAAGGGGTTTTACTATGGCTACACCTTC	CASSQDKGFYYGYTF